The source of this TCR beta chain is a study of PD-L1 blockade in urothelial cancer. Study information: Prior regimens of chemotherapy numbered 0 to 3 per patient. Blood was evaluated 3 weeks (second dose) and 6 weeks after therapy began. There were a median of around 140,000 T cells in blood samples.

V was clipped by 0 bases and J by 0 bases, with 9 bases between them. The germline CDR1 and CDR2 sequences are SGHRS and YFSETQ. The CDR3 has 16 amino acids. The method was immunoSEQ multiplex PCR; TCRdb's version includes in-frame clones alone and lacks a portion of them. The sample carries 30,000 to 40,000 clones, 80% to 95% recorded once. This TCR derives from a man aged 65 to 79 with urothelial cancer. This chain connects TRBV5-1 to TRBJ1-4; D gene unclear. Sequenced here: PBMCs, sampled around atezolizumab (anti-PD-L1) treatment. CDR3 in DNA: TGCGCCAGCAGCTTGGCGGGGTTCTCAACTAATGAAAAACTGTTTTTT. This gives the protein CASSLAGFSTNEKLFF.